The T cell receptor beta chain described here comes from a study of CD8 T cell repertoires and HIV-1 epitope variants. Turning to the study itself: Each of Twenty-five Gag and Nef epitope peptides stimulated a separate culture. Separate from the cultures, 1M uncultured T cells served as baseline.

The CDR3 is made up of 15 amino acids. From germline, CDR1 is SGHRS and CDR2 YFSETQ. V was clipped by 1 base and J by 8 bases; unmatched bases: 4. On the immunoSEQ platform, TCR beta CDR3s were sequenced at survey depth. The table came from immunoSEQ multiplex PCR; TCRdb's copy has only in-frame clones and leaves some out. The table lists around 5,300 clones, 55% to 75% of them singletons. Notes on this clone: What it binds is not known.

Overall study results and limits: Of roughly ten antigen-specific beta clonotypes, five to seven appeared to cross-react with escape variants.

The TCR comes from a male donor with HIV. The sample taken for sequencing was cultured CD8+ T cells derived from PBMCs. This chain joins TRBV5-1 and TRBJ2-1; 12 bases fit TRBD2. The CDR3 sequence is CASSLTSGRKDEQFF. DNA for the CDR3: TGCGCCAGCAGCTTGACTAGCGGGAGGAAGGATGAGCAGTTCTTC.